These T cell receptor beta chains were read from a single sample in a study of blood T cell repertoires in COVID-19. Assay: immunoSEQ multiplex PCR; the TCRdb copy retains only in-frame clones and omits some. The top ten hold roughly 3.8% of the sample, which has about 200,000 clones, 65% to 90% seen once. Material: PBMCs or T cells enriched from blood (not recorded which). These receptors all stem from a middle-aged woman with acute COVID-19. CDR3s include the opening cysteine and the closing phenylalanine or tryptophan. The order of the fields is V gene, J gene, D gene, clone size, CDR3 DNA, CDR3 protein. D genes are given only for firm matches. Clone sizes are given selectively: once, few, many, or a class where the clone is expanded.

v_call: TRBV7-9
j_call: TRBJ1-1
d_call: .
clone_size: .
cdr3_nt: TGTGCCAGCAGCCTTAGGCCGGGAACTGAAGCTTTCTTT
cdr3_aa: CASSLRPGTEAFF

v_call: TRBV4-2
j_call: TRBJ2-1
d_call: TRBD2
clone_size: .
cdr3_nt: TGTGCCAGCAGCCAAGAACTAGCGGGAGGAGCCTATGAGCAGTTCTTC
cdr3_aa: CASSQELAGGAYEQFF

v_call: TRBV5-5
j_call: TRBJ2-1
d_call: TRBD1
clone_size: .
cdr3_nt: TGTGCCAGCAGCTGGGGACAGGGTTGGATGAGCTCCTACAATGAGCAGTTCTTC
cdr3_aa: CASSWGQGWMSSYNEQFF

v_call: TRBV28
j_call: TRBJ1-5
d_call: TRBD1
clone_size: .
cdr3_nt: TGTGCCAGCAGACCGGGACAGGGGGGCAATCAGCCCCAGCATTTT
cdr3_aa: CASRPGQGGNQPQHF

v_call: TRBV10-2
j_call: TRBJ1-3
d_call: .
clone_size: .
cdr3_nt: TGCGCCAGCCGGGAGGCTGGAAACACCATATATTTT
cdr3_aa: CASREAGNTIYF

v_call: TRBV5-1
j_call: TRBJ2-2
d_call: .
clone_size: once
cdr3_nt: TGCGCCAGCAGCCCACAACCCCCCCTGGGTAGAAGGGGCCTCGCGAACACCGGGGAGCTGTTTTTT
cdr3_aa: CASSPQPPLGRRGLANTGELFF

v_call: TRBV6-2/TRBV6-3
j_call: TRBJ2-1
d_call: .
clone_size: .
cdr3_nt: TGTGCCAGCAGTTATCCCCTTAGGCGGGTGGAGAATGAGCAGTTCTTC
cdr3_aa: CASSYPLRRVENEQFF

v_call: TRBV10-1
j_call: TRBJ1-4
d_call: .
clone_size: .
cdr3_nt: TGCGCCAGGACTCCCCCGCAGCAGAATGAAAAACTGTTTTTT
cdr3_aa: CARTPPQQNEKLFF

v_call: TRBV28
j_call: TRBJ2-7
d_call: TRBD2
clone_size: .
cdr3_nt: TGTGCCAGCGGGACTAGCGGTACCTACGAGCAGTACTTC
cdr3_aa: CASGTSGTYEQYF

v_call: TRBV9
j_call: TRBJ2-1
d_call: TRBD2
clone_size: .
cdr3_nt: TGTGCCAGCGGATCAGCGGGAAGCTGGAATGAGCAGTTCTTC
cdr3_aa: CASGSAGSWNEQFF

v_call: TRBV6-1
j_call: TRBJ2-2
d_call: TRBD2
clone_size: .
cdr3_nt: TGTGCCAGCAGTGAGCCGACTAGCGGGAGGGTCGGGGAGCTGTTTTTT
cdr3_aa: CASSEPTSGRVGELFF